Here is one T cell receptor (beta chain) with its context. No antigen is known for it. Base quality data are lacking; no much larger clone is found one base away. Donors were roughly 40 systemically healthy Caucasian individuals from Russia aged roughly 6 to 90 years. Around 10 milliliters of peripheral blood were drawn from each donor into EDTA-treated Vacutainer tubes. Ficoll-Paque density-gradient centrifugation was used to isolate PBMCs, with at least 7 million obtained per sample. Total RNA, at least 5.5 micrograms per sample, was extracted from PBMCs with Trizol reagent. Naive CD45RAhigh/CD27high T cell percentages were measured by flow cytometry on a PBMC aliquot from every donor. For this chain, trimming is 7 bases at the V end and 6 bases at the J end, and the number of junction bases without a gene match is 11. Taken from cysteine to phenylalanine, the CDR3 has 14 residues. The only DNA kept is the CDR3, 42 bases in frame from the first base.

The data are from a study of blood T cells in healthy people across ages (dated by TCRdb to 2015 to 2017). General notes on the study: In model experiments, template switching captured about one uniquely barcoded TCR beta cDNA molecule for every two T cells. The study measured age-related changes in TCR beta repertoire diversity using deep sequencing normalized with unique cDNA molecular identifiers. The donors were divided into four age groups: young (average around 16 years), middle-aged (under 40), aged (about 56) and long-lived (about 79). Using the same blood draw, the study looked at two additional independent replicas of 1 million unique cDNA reads for two donors, one aged 18 to 30 and the other aged 80 or older. Donors of different ages were randomly distributed across sequencing lanes to avoid experimental bias. The research as a whole found: As age increased, observed TCR beta diversity per million T cells dropped in a roughly linear way, and a significant reduction was already evident by age roughly 40. Total diversity estimates from one million sequenced T cells were considered lower bounds and underestimates. Compared with the aged group, more naive CD4+ T cells, fewer expanded clones and increased TCR diversity were shown by the long-lived group, suggesting age selection. The percentage of naive T cells measured by flow cytometry correlated strongly with observed TCR beta diversity. Conclusive comparison of naive and antigen-experienced compartments was prevented by the profiling of bulk unsorted PBMCs. The CMV infection status of donors was not known, potentially confounding age-related changes in expanded clonotypes.

The protocol used for the library was 5' RACE. Data came from an Illumina HiSeq 2500. A second PCR of roughly 7 to 11 cycles was run with a J-beta primer mix and a sample-barcoded 5' primer. A template-switch 5' adaptor carrying 12 random nucleotides introduced a unique molecular identifier onto each TCR beta cDNA molecule. Each sample yielded at least 2.5 million CDR3-containing paired-end reads. First-strand cDNA was synthesized from all RNA with the Mint cDNA synthesis kit, primed by a TRBC-specific oligonucleotide. All cDNA was treated with uracil-DNA glycosylase and then went through a first 18-cycle PCR with the universal primers M1SS and BC2_uni_R. In the source study's methods: Each sample was normalized by randomly selecting 1 million high-quality reads, each carrying a distinct molecular identifier. Instead of being binned into consensus sequences, reads with shared molecular identifiers were discarded. CDR3 identification, clonotype clustering and error correction used MiTCR with a Q25 quality threshold and the strictest error-elimination algorithm. A nonparametric unseen species model using Euler transformation provided a lower-bound estimate of total TCR beta diversity. TCRdb trimmed public reads at Q25 via fastp, called clones via MiXCR and kept in-frame beta chains. Each entry merges the rows of one CDR3 protein and shows their most common DNA and genes. These V and J calls are TCRdb output, not the study's own analysis. The sample table records fewer than 950,000 distinct CDR3 sequences; less than 70% of these occur just once. Clones ranked in the top ten supply roughly 37% of the sample.

This chain joins TRBV12-3 or TRBV12-4 to TRBJ2-5; TRBD2 agrees with 7 junctional bases. The receptor was derived from an elderly man in good health. Sequenced input: blood. This receptor has the CDR3 CASILSGEGKTQYF. The DNA sequence reads TGTGCCAGCATCCTTTCCGGGGAGGGGAAGACCCAGTACTTC.